Presented here are 2 T cell receptor beta chains from one specimen sequenced in a study of vaccination and CD4 T cells after COVID-19. Sample treatment: roughly 11-day PBMC culture with coronavirus spike peptide pools or control peptides (ViraFEST assay). Oncomine TCR Beta short-read sequencing was applied to DNA from cultured CD4+ T cells. MiXCR, run by TCRdb on the PCR reads, gives a single entry per CDR3 protein. The profile shows about 13,000 distinct CDR3 sequences, approximately 44% of them singletons. Antigens for these TCRs are unknown. The sample comprised CD4+ T cells from blood, cultured in vitro. These receptors came from a human donor who had recovered from COVID-19.

The V gene is TRBV2, the J gene TRBJ2-3; D unresolved. The CDR3 is made up of 14 amino acids. The V end lost 5 bases, the J end lost 5 bases, and 14 bases lay between the germline ends. Germline V gives CDR1 SNHLY, CDR2 FYNNEI. CDR3 DNA sequence: TGTGCCAGCAGTTTATCACGGACGCAAGATACGCAGTATTTT. Translating gives CASSLSRTQDTQYF.

This chain links TRBV7-9 with TRBJ2-3, with D possibly matching TRBD2 (6 bases). This CDR3 contains 16 residues. CDR1 and CDR2 from the germline V gene are SEHNR and FQNEAQ (reference sequence). Trimming removed 5 bases from V and 2 bases from J, with 17 bases in between. The CDR3 DNA sequence: TGTGCCAGCAGCCCCAGGAGGGCAGGACCCACAGATACGCAGTATTTT. Its translation: CASSPRRAGPTDTQYF.